These T cell receptor beta chains were read from a single sample in a study of T cell responses to AZD1222 COVID-19 vaccine. Measured with immunoSEQ multiplex PCR; TCRdb has only the in-frame clones, and not every one. The sample lists more than 150,000 clones, approximately 90% seen once, with 3% to 3.5% in the top ten. Here the sequenced sample was peripheral blood, taken 28 days after the second AZD1222 dose. The receptors stem from an adult who received the AZD1222 COVID-19 vaccine. The CDR3 runs from the conserved cysteine through the conserved F or W. A D gene is named only where the DNA matches it firmly. Size values are once, few and many counts, or a class for expanded clones, and some rows have none.

V: TRBV21-1; size: -; D: -; J: TRBJ1-5; DNA: TGTGCCGGACCATCGGGCGGGGCTAGCAATCAGCCCCAGCATTTT; CDR3: CAGPSGGASNQPQHF
V: TRBV4-1; size: -; D: -; J: TRBJ2-3; DNA: TGCGCCAGCAGCCCCGTCGGGTTTCTAGGTGGCACAGATACGCAGTATTTT; CDR3: CASSPVGFLGGTDTQYF
V: TRBV5-1; size: -; D: -; J: TRBJ2-3; DNA: TGCGCCAGCAGCTTGGTGGGAGCGGGCACAGATACGCAGTATTTT; CDR3: CASSLVGAGTDTQYF
V: TRBV11-3; size: -; D: -; J: TRBJ1-1; DNA: TGTGCCAGCAGCTTTAGTAGAGGCGAAGCTTTCTTT; CDR3: CASSFSRGEAFF
V: TRBV4-1; size: -; D: -; J: TRBJ1-4; DNA: TGCGCCAGCAGGAACTTAGACGGCGGTTCCACTAATGAAAAACTGTTTTTT; CDR3: CASRNLDGGSTNEKLFF
V: TRBV5-1; size: -; D: TRBD2; J: TRBJ2-1; DNA: TGCGCCAGCAGCGCCGGGACTAGCGAATACAATGAGCAGTTCTTC; CDR3: CASSAGTSEYNEQFF
V: TRBV18; size: -; D: -; J: TRBJ2-3; DNA: TGTGCCAGCTCACGTCTCGAACCGTTCATGGATACGCAGTATTTT; CDR3: CASSRLEPFMDTQYF
V: TRBV7-2; size: -; D: -; J: TRBJ2-7; DNA: TGTGCCAGCAGCTCCACCAATAACTACGAGCAGTACTTC; CDR3: CASSSTNNYEQYF
V: TRBV28; size: -; D: -; J: TRBJ1-5; DNA: TGTGCCAGCAGTTTAGGAGCGGGGACGAGGGCGAATCAGCCCCAGCATTTT; CDR3: CASSLGAGTRANQPQHF
V: TRBV2; size: -; D: TRBD1; J: TRBJ2-5; DNA: TGTGCCAGCAGTGGGGACAGCAAAGAGACCCAGTACTTC; CDR3: CASSGDSKETQYF
V: TRBV14; size: -; D: TRBD1; J: TRBJ1-2; DNA: TGTGCCAGCAGCTCAGGGGGCGCTGACTATGGCTACACCTTC; CDR3: CASSSGGADYGYTF
V: TRBV7-9; size: -; D: TRBD1; J: TRBJ1-5; DNA: TGTGCCAGCAGCTTGGGACAGGGGATCTATAGCAATCAGCCCCAGCATTTT; CDR3: CASSLGQGIYSNQPQHF
V: TRBV30; size: few; D: -; J: TRBJ1-3; DNA: TGTGCCTGGAGTTCTGGGGGATTCTCTGGAAACACCATATATTTT; CDR3: CAWSSGGFSGNTIYF
V: TRBV5-1; size: -; D: -; J: TRBJ2-7; DNA: TGCGCCAGCAGCTTGAGCACTAGAGCTTACTACGAGCAGTACTTC; CDR3: CASSLSTRAYYEQYF
V: TRBV18; size: -; D: -; J: TRBJ1-6; DNA: TGTGCCAGCTCACCACTTGGGGGGACAAATAATTCACCCCTCCACTTT; CDR3: CASSPLGGTNNSPLHF
V: TRBV27; size: -; D: -; J: TRBJ1-5; DNA: TGTGCCAGCAGTTTATTGACCGCCAGCGGGATTAATCAGCCCCAGCATTTT; CDR3: CASSLLTASGINQPQHF
V: TRBV7-9; size: -; D: TRBD2; J: TRBJ2-1; DNA: TGTGCCAGTGAGGCGGGAGACCCCCTCAATGAGCAGTTCTTC; CDR3: CASEAGDPLNEQFF
V: TRBV9; size: -; D: TRBD2; J: TRBJ2-2; DNA: TGTGCCAGCAGCACCACCGGGACTAGGAACACCGGGGAGCTGTTTTTT; CDR3: CASSTTGTRNTGELFF
V: TRBV19; size: once; D: TRBD2; J: TRBJ2-3; DNA: TGTGCCAGTAGGGGGACTAGCGGGAGGAGGATGAAAGATACGCAGTATTTT; CDR3: CASRGTSGRRMKDTQYF
V: TRBV19; size: -; D: TRBD2; J: TRBJ2-3; DNA: TGTGCCAGTATGCCTAGCGGGAGCACAGATACGCAGTATTTT; CDR3: CASMPSGSTDTQYF
V: TRBV11-3; size: -; D: -; J: TRBJ1-2; DNA: TGTGCCAGCAGCCTCTCGGAGGGTGTAAAGGATGGCTACACCTTC; CDR3: CASSLSEGVKDGYTF
V: TRBV5-1; size: -; D: TRBD2; J: TRBJ2-7; DNA: TGCGCCAGCAGCTGGGGACTAGCGGGAGCCTACGAGCAGTACTTC; CDR3: CASSWGLAGAYEQYF
V: TRBV4-1; size: -; D: -; J: TRBJ1-6; DNA: TGCGCCAGCAGCCAAGTGGTTAGTGGAAGCTCACCCCTCCACTTT; CDR3: CASSQVVSGSSPLHF
V: TRBV7-3; size: -; D: -; J: TRBJ2-1; DNA: TGTGCCAGCAGCTTGGGCGGGATGGCCTACAATGAGCAGTTCTTC; CDR3: CASSLGGMAYNEQFF
V: TRBV7-2; size: -; D: TRBD2; J: TRBJ2-1; DNA: TGTGCCAGCAGCTTAAATCTAGCGGGAGGGGGGGAGCAGTTCTTC; CDR3: CASSLNLAGGGEQFF
V: TRBV30; size: -; D: -; J: TRBJ1-2; DNA: TGTGCCTGGAGATTCGGGGGCGATGACTATGGCTACACCTTC; CDR3: CAWRFGGDDYGYTF
V: TRBV19; size: -; D: -; J: TRBJ1-1; DNA: TGTGCCAGTAGTATCGGGGGAAACACTGAAGCTTTCTTT; CDR3: CASSIGGNTEAFF
V: TRBV27; size: -; D: TRBD2; J: TRBJ2-7; DNA: TGTGCCAGCAGTCTCCAAATCGGGTCTAGCGGGACAATCTACGAGCAGTACTTC; CDR3: CASSLQIGSSGTIYEQYF
V: TRBV5-1; size: -; D: -; J: TRBJ2-7; DNA: TGCGCCAGCAGCCCCCGGTCGACACACAGGGCCCGCGAGCAGTACTTC; CDR3: CASSPRSTHRAREQYF
V: TRBV2; size: -; D: TRBD2; J: TRBJ2-5; DNA: TGTGCCAGCAGTGGGGGACTAGCGGGTAAAGAGACCCAGTACTTC; CDR3: CASSGGLAGKETQYF
V: TRBV6-5; size: -; D: -; J: TRBJ2-3; DNA: TGTGCCAGCATCTCTGTGGAAAGCACAGATACGCAGTATTTT; CDR3: CASISVESTDTQYF
V: TRBV18; size: -; D: -; J: TRBJ1-1; DNA: TGTGCCAGCTCACCACTCTTAGCACTCAACCCAGGGAACACTGAAGCTTTCTTT; CDR3: CASSPLLALNPGNTEAFF
V: TRBV10-2; size: -; D: -; J: TRBJ1-1; DNA: TGCGCCAGCGATGGGACACACACTGGTGAAACTGAAGCTTTCTTT; CDR3: CASDGTHTGETEAFF
V: TRBV6-5; size: -; D: -; J: TRBJ1-1; DNA: TGTGCCAGCACCGACAAGCCGACAGTCACTGAAGCTTTCTTT; CDR3: CASTDKPTVTEAFF
V: TRBV5-1; size: -; D: -; J: TRBJ1-2; DNA: TGCGCCAGCAGTACCGGGGCGGCTACTAACTATGGCTACACCTTC; CDR3: CASSTGAATNYGYTF
V: TRBV11-2; size: -; D: -; J: TRBJ2-5; DNA: TGTGCCAGCAGCTTAGGGTTGGGTCGGCTGGAGACCCAGTACTTC; CDR3: CASSLGLGRLETQYF
V: TRBV18; size: few; D: TRBD2; J: TRBJ2-7; DNA: TGTGCCAGCTCACCAATTAAGAGCGGGACCTACGAGCAGTACTTC; CDR3: CASSPIKSGTYEQYF
V: TRBV4-1; size: -; D: -; J: TRBJ2-7; DNA: TGCGCCAGCAGCCAAGGGATAGACGAGCAGTACTTC; CDR3: CASSQGIDEQYF
V: TRBV20-1; size: -; D: -; J: TRBJ1-1; DNA: TGCAGTGCTAGTGTGGGAACTGAAGCTTTCTTT; CDR3: CSASVGTEAFF